This T cell receptor beta chain was identified in a study of early T cells in non-severe SARS-CoV-2 infection. This clonotype showed up just a few times. Individual cDNA molecules were tagged with unique molecular identifiers, the study reported. TCRdb ran MiXCR on the 5' RACE reads and lists one entry per CDR3 protein. The sample includes some 71,000 distinct CDR3 sequences, about 10% of them seen just once. Between the trimmed V and J ends, which lost 0 bases and 7 bases, there was a span of 16 bases. This CDR3 has 16 amino acids. The sequence derives from an adult who was a healthcare worker with PCR-confirmed SARS-CoV-2 infection or an uninfected control (not recorded which). J is TRBJ2-1 and V is TRBV12-3 or TRBV12-4, with D perhaps TRBD2 (5 bases). The sample comprised whole blood. DNA of the CDR3: TGTGCCAGCAGTTTAGCCGGAGGCGGGCCTGTTAATGAGCAGTTCTTC. This gives the protein CASSLAGGGPVNEQFF.